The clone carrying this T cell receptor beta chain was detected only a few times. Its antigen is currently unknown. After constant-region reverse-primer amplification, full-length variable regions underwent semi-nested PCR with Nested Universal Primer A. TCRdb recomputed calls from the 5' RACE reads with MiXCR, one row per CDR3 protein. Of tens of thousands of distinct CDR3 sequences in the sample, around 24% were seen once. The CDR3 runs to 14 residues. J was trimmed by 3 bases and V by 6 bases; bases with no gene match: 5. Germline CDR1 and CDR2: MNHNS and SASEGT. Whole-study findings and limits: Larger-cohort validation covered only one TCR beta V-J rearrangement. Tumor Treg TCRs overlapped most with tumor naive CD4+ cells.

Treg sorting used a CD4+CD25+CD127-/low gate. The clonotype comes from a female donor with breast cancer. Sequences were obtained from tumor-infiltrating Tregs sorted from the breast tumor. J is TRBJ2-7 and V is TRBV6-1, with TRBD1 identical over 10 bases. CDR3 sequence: CASSLTGGGYEQYF. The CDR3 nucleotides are TGTGCCAGCAGCTTGACAGGGGGCGGCTACGAGCAGTACTTC.